This is a list of T cell receptor beta chains from one sample in a study of cytomegalovirus exposure and HLA in healthy donors. The method was immunoSEQ multiplex PCR; TCRdb's version includes in-frame clones alone and lacks a portion of them. The repertoire consists of roughly 160,000 clones, with about four fifths occurring once and the leading ten covering 13%. Sequencing was carried out using PBMCs. Every receptor here comes from a woman between 50 and 59 years old in good health and CMV-seronegative. CDR3s include the opening cysteine and the closing phenylalanine or tryptophan. A D gene is named only where the DNA matches it firmly. Size tells how often a clone was seen (once, few, many) or the class of an expanded clone, and some rows leave it out.

d_call	v_call	clone_size	j_call	cdr3_aa	cdr3_nt
TRBD2	TRBV4-2	-	TRBJ2-3	CASSPGTSSTDTQYF	TGTGCCAGCAGCCCCGGGACTAGCAGCACAGATACGCAGTATTTT
TRBD2	TRBV7-6	-	TRBJ2-3	CASSLVPGLGSDTQYF	TGTGCCAGCAGCTTAGTACCGGGACTAGGTTCAGATACGCAGTATTTT
-	TRBV6-6	-	TRBJ1-5	CASSPGAAEPQHF	TGTGCCAGCAGTCCTGGGGCGGCTGAGCCCCAGCATTTT
-	TRBV9	-	TRBJ2-7	CASSVGGGLVEQYF	TGTGCCAGCAGCGTCGGAGGAGGGCTCGTGGAGCAGTACTTC
TRBD1	TRBV5-5	-	TRBJ1-4	CASSSGGLGEKLFF	TGTGCCAGCAGCTCAGGGGGGTTAGGGGAAAAACTGTTTTTT
TRBD1	TRBV6-5	-	TRBJ1-2	CASSFRQGNYGYTF	TGTGCCAGCAGTTTCCGACAGGGGAACTATGGCTACACCTTC
TRBD2	TRBV7-9	-	TRBJ2-5	CASSLGLAGGETQYF	TGTGCCAGCAGCCTTGGACTAGCGGGAGGTGAGACCCAGTACTTC
-	TRBV6-5	-	TRBJ1-1	CASSYARRQEAFF	TGTGCCAGCAGTTACGCCCGGAGACAGGAAGCTTTCTTT
-	TRBV27	-	TRBJ1-4	CASSLRTPNEKLFF	TGTGCCAGCAGTTTAAGGACACCAAATGAAAAACTGTTTTTT
-	TRBV5-6	-	TRBJ1-3	CASSFPREAISGNTIYF	TGTGCCAGCAGCTTCCCACGAGAAGCGATCTCTGGAAACACCATATATTTT
-	TRBV27	-	TRBJ1-3	CASSLGRPSSGNTIYF	TGTGCCAGCAGTTTAGGCAGGCCTTCCTCTGGAAACACCATATATTTT
-	TRBV27	once	TRBJ2-7	CASSPRPNAYEQYF	TGTGCCAGCAGTCCACGTCCTAACGCCTACGAGCAGTACTTC
TRBD1	TRBV7-9	few	TRBJ1-4	CASSSDRVGEKLFF	TGTGCCAGCAGCTCCGACAGGGTAGGGGAAAAACTGTTTTTT
-	TRBV27	-	TRBJ2-3	CASSPLTGDGLRYF	TGTGCCAGCAGTCCCCTGACAGGTGATGGGTTACGGTATTTT
TRBD1	TRBV7-2	-	TRBJ1-1	CASSLASGQAQAFF	TGTGCCAGCAGCTTAGCGAGTGGACAGGCTCAAGCTTTCTTT
TRBD1	TRBV28	-	TRBJ1-2	CASRGTANYGYTF	TGTGCCAGCAGGGGGACAGCCAACTATGGCTACACCTTC
TRBD1	TRBV11-1	-	TRBJ2-3	CASSLKRTGGKGTDTQYF	TGTGCCAGCAGCTTAAAAAGGACAGGGGGCAAAGGCACAGATACGCAGTATTTT
-	TRBV19	-	TRBJ2-6	CASMLDSSGANVLTF	TGTGCCAGTATGCTCGACAGCTCTGGGGCCAACGTCCTGACTTTC
-	TRBV11-2	-	TRBJ2-5	CASSLVVGRQETQYF	TGTGCCAGCAGCTTAGTCGTCGGTCGGCAAGAGACCCAGTACTTC
TRBD1	TRBV7-9	-	TRBJ1-1	CASSLTGSTEAFF	TGTGCCAGCAGCTTGACAGGGAGCACTGAAGCTTTCTTT
-	TRBV7-9	-	TRBJ1-4	CSSSMAEKLFF	TGTTCCAGCAGCATGGCCGAAAAACTGTTTTTT
-	TRBV11-2	-	TRBJ2-3	CASRSSGTTDTQYF	TGTGCCAGCAGGAGCTCCGGGACAACAGATACGCAGTATTTT
TRBD1	TRBV7-8	-	TRBJ1-3	CASSSLQGGPGNTIYF	TGTGCCAGCAGCTCCCTCCAGGGGGGACCTGGAAACACCATATATTTT
TRBD2	TRBV2	-	TRBJ2-1	CASSEEAGGNYNEQFF	TGTGCCAGCAGTGAAGAGGCGGGGGGGAATTACAATGAGCAGTTCTTC
-	TRBV6-1	-	TRBJ1-5	CASSDEYSNQPQHF	TGTGCCAGCAGTGATGAGTATAGCAATCAGCCCCAGCATTTT
-	TRBV5-6	-	TRBJ2-1	CASSLANNEQFF	TGTGCCAGCAGCTTAGCTAACAATGAGCAGTTCTTC
-	TRBV2	-	TRBJ2-1	CASSVTDNEQFF	TGTGCCAGCAGTGTGACAGACAATGAGCAGTTCTTC
-	TRBV11-2	-	TRBJ2-3	CASSSSGTDTQYF	TGTGCCAGCAGCTCTAGTGGGACAGATACGCAGTATTTT
TRBD2	TRBV29-1	-	TRBJ2-3	CSVGAAGGTDTQYF	TGCAGCGTTGGGGCTGCGGGAGGCACAGATACGCAGTATTTT
-	TRBV10-3	few	TRBJ2-2	CAIRTRTGELFF	TGTGCCATCAGGACGAGGACCGGGGAGCTGTTTTTT
TRBD1	TRBV5-4	-	TRBJ2-3	CASRRRDRPTDTQYF	TGTGCCAGCAGGAGGAGGGACAGGCCTACAGATACGCAGTATTTT
TRBD1	TRBV9	-	TRBJ1-2	CASSATGGGGYTF	TGTGCCAGCAGCGCAACAGGGGGCGGAGGCTACACCTTC
-	TRBV5-4	-	TRBJ1-2	CASSLDRIYGYTF	TGTGCCAGCAGCTTGGACAGGATCTATGGCTACACCTTC
TRBD2	TRBV7-2	-	TRBJ2-5	CASSFSGSGEGTQYF	TGTGCCAGCAGCTTTAGCGGGAGTGGGGAAGGGACCCAGTACTTC
-	TRBV9	-	TRBJ2-5	CASSVGRVRETQYF	TGTGCCAGCAGCGTAGGGAGAGTTCGGGAGACCCAGTACTTC
-	TRBV10-1	-	TRBJ1-2	CASSERTNYGYTF	TGCGCCAGCAGTGAAAGGACAAACTATGGCTACACCTTC
-	TRBV19	-	TRBJ2-2	CASTAGGELFF	TGTGCCAGTACTGCGGGGGGGGAGCTGTTTTTT
-	TRBV20-1	-	TRBJ1-1	CSARFAEAFF	TGCAGTGCCCGGTTCGCTGAAGCTTTCTTT
TRBD2	TRBV4-2	-	TRBJ2-2	CASSQDGTSGINTGELFF	TGTGCCAGCAGCCAAGATGGGACTAGCGGGATTAACACCGGGGAGCTGTTTTTT
-	TRBV5-1	once	TRBJ1-1	CASSSQGTAEAFF	TGCGCCAGCAGCTCCCAGGGTACGGCTGAAGCTTTCTTT
-	TRBV5-4	-	TRBJ2-7	CASSWDKTSYEQYF	TGTGCCAGCAGCTGGGACAAAACCTCCTACGAGCAGTACTTC
TRBD2	TRBV14	-	TRBJ2-1	CASSQDRRLAGGPVSHNEQFF	TGTGCCAGCAGCCAAGACCGTCGGCTAGCGGGAGGGCCGGTAAGCCACAATGAGCAGTTCTTC
-	TRBV7-9	-	TRBJ1-2	CASSLDAEWNYGYTF	TGTGCCAGCAGCTTAGACGCAGAATGGAACTATGGCTACACCTTC
TRBD1	TRBV9	-	TRBJ1-2	CASWGTGPTYTF	TGTGCCAGCTGGGGGACAGGCCCTACCTACACCTTC
-	TRBV5-1	once	TRBJ2-7	CASSPERGNYEQYF	TGCGCCAGCAGCCCCGAAAGGGGCAACTACGAGCAGTACTTC
-	TRBV6-6	-	TRBJ1-2	CASLGGADYGYTF	TGTGCCAGCCTGGGGGGGGCTGACTATGGCTACACCTTC
-	TRBV7-6	-	TRBJ1-2	CAISELRGYTF	TGTGCCATATCCGAGTTACGGGGCTACACCTTC
TRBD2	TRBV6-5	-	TRBJ2-1	CASSYSSTSVMQFF	TGTGCCAGCAGTTACTCGAGTACTAGCGTCATGCAGTTCTTC
-	TRBV4-2	-	TRBJ2-3	CASSQDPDPSTDTQYF	TGTGCCAGCAGCCAAGACCCAGACCCTAGCACAGATACACAGTATTTT
-	TRBV2	-	TRBJ1-6	CASSERRGDNSPLHF	TGTGCCAGCAGTGAACGGCGGGGGGATAATTCACCCCTCCACTTT
TRBD1	TRBV18	-	TRBJ1-1	CASSPAWNRGAQTEAFF	TGTGCCAGCTCACCTGCCTGGAACAGGGGGGCCCAAACTGAAGCTTTCTTT
-	TRBV18	-	TRBJ2-7	CASSYPQGEQYF	TGTGCCAGCTCTTACCCACAGGGCGAGCAGTACTTC
-	TRBV7-9	few	TRBJ1-1	CASSRGFTEAFF	TGTGCCAGCAGCCGAGGGTTCACTGAAGCTTTCTTT